The 21 T cell receptor beta chains below all came from one sample that was sequenced in a study of blood T cell repertoires in COVID-19. TCRdb's copy holds only in-frame clones and misses some; the assay was immunoSEQ multiplex PCR. In the table there are 150,000 to 200,000 clones, 85% to 90% of which are singletons. The sample was peripheral blood. The receptor set was obtained from a human donor in a cohort sampled during active COVID-19.

V is TRBV19 and J is TRBJ1-3, with 7 bases lining up with TRBD1. CDR1 and CDR2 (germline): LNHDA, SQIVND (reference sequence). V dropped 4 bases and J dropped 2; count of bases not matched to a gene: 5. This CDR3 has 15 residues. The CDR3 nucleotides read TGTGCCAGTAGTAAGCCGGGACAGACTGGAAACACCATATATTTT. Translating it yields CASSKPGQTGNTIYF.

This clone appeared once. This chain joins TRBV28 and TRBJ2-7; TRBD1 matches 9 bases. The CDR3 is 14 residues long. V was clipped by 4 bases and J by 3 bases; unmatched bases: 4. Looked up from germline, CDR1 is MDHEN and CDR2 is SYDVKM. Here the CDR3 DNA reads TGTGCCAGCAGTTCGGGACAGGGATACTACGAGCAGTACTTC. Protein: CASSSGQGYYEQYF.

This chain connects TRBV7-6 to TRBJ1-6; TRBD1 matches 7 bases. CDR3 length: 17 amino acids. Looked up from germline, CDR1 is SGHVS and CDR2 is FNYEAQ. The J segment lost 9 bases and the V segment lost 0 bases, leaving 11 bases of the junction unmatched. CDR3 residues: CASSLAAGGGGGSPLHF. DNA of the CDR3: TGTGCCAGCAGCTTAGCGGCGGGAGGGGGCGGTGGTTCACCCCTCCACTTT.

The chain uses TRBV5-5 and TRBJ1-5; D uncertain. This CDR3 has 14 residues. Germline CDR1 and CDR2: SGHKS and YYEKEE (reference sequence). Trimming took off 0 bases at V and 5 bases at J, with 9 bases between the two ends. CDR3 sequence reads: CASSLESGYQPQHF. The CDR3 nucleotides read TGTGCCAGCAGCTTGGAGTCAGGTTATCAGCCCCAGCATTTT.

The V call is TRBV11-2, the J call TRBJ2-4, with 7 bases identical to TRBD1. CDR1 and CDR2 from the germline V gene are SGHAT and FQNNGV. Trimming removed 4 bases from V and 5 bases from J; junction bases left unmatched: 11. The CDR3 totals 16 residues. For the CDR3, the DNA is TGTGCCAGCAGCTCACTCACCGGGACAGTAGAAAACATTCAGTACTTC. Translation gives CASSSLTGTVENIQYF.

This chain links TRBV18 with TRBJ2-2; 7 nucleotides agree with TRBD1. The germline V gene encodes CDR1 KGHSH and CDR2 LQKENI. This CDR3 has 16 residues. The J segment lost 5 bases and the V segment lost 7 bases, leaving 13 bases of the junction unmatched. CDR3 nucleotide sequence: TGTGCCAGCTGCACCTCGGGACAGACATTGACCGGGGAGCTGTTTTTT. Protein: CASCTSGQTLTGELFF.

The V gene is TRBV6-2 or TRBV6-3, the J gene TRBJ2-7; TRBD1 matches 7 bases. The germline V gene encodes CDR1 MNHEY and CDR2 SVGEGT. V lost 6 bases, J lost 3 bases, and 11 bases stayed unmatched. This CDR3 spans 15 amino acids. In DNA, the CDR3 is TGTGCCAGCAGCTCCGGGACAGCTAGGATCTACGAGCAGTACTTC. Amino acid sequence: CASSSGTARIYEQYF.

This clone has only one observation. V usage is TRBV6-2 or TRBV6-3 and J usage is TRBJ1-1; D gene uncertain. The CDR3 is 13 amino acids. The germline gives CDR1 MNHEY, CDR2 SVGEGT. With 6 bases removed from V and 4 bases from J, the gap between germline ends came to 12 bases. The CDR3 region has the DNA TGTGCCAGCAGCTCCGACTATAGCACTGAAGCTTTCTTT. It specifies CASSSDYSTEAFF.

V is TRBV27 and J is TRBJ1-4; 8 nucleotides line up with TRBD1. The V gene end was trimmed by 4 bases and the J gene end by 5 bases; junction bases not matched to a gene: 6. The V gene's germline CDR1 is MNHEY and CDR2 SMNVEV (reference sequence). The CDR3 is made up of 15 amino acids. Written as DNA, the CDR3 is TGTGCCAGCAGTTCCTTTGGACAGGGAAATGAAAAACTGTTTTTT. Its translation: CASSSFGQGNEKLFF. Combining the CDR3 with reference TRBV27 and TRBJ1-4 gives the whole variable domain EAQVTQNPRYLITVTGKKLTVTCSQNMNHEYMSWYRQDPGLGLRQIYYSMNVEVTDKGDVPEGYKVSRKEKRNFPLILESPSPNQTSLYFCASSSFGQGNEKLFFGSGTQLSVL.

V and J are TRBV7-9 and TRBJ2-7; TRBD1 agrees at 8 bases. CDR3 size: 15 residues. Germline CDR1 reads SEHNR; CDR2 reads FQNEAQ (reference sequence). The ends lost 1 base at V and 6 bases at J; junction bases unmatched: 8. The CDR3: CASSLVSGQAIEQYF. The CDR3 nucleotides read TGTGCCAGCAGCTTAGTTTCGGGACAGGCGATCGAGCAGTACTTC.

The rearrangement joins TRBV11-2 to TRBJ1-1, with 11 bases identical to TRBD1. With 2 bases clipped from V and 11 bases from J, the junction kept 10 bases outside the gene matches. This CDR3 has 15 residues. The germline V gene encodes CDR1 SGHAT and CDR2 FQNNGV. Here the CDR3 reads CASSLSDRGLFEAFF. The CDR3 region has the DNA TGTGCCAGCAGCTTATCGGACAGGGGGCTATTCGAGGCTTTCTTT.

This clone was observed a handful of times. The CDR3 coding sequence is TGCGCCAGCAGTCAACAGGGGGCCGGAGAAGCTTTCTTT. Its protein is CASSQQGAGEAFF. The chain recombines TRBV10-2 with TRBJ1-1; 9 positions agree with TRBD1. V lost 5 bases and J lost 8; bases outside the gene matches: 6. The length of the CDR3 is 13 residues. CDR1 WSHSY and CDR2 SAAADI come from the germline V gene.

The chain employs TRBV27 and TRBJ1-1; 9 nucleotides align to TRBD1. The V gene end was trimmed by 6 bases and the J gene end by 2 bases; junction bases not matched to a gene: 4. The germline gives CDR1 MNHEY, CDR2 SMNVEV (reference sequence). The CDR3 totals 14 residues. DNA for the CDR3: TGTGCCAGCAGAGAACAGGGGGCAAACACTGAAGCTTTCTTT. Amino acid sequence: CASREQGANTEAFF.

The gene calls are TRBV9 and TRBJ2-7; D possibly corresponds to TRBD2 (6 bases). Germline V gene lookup returns CDR1 SGDLS and CDR2 YYNGEE. V was trimmed by 0 bases and J by 2 bases, leaving 12 bases between them. The CDR3 spans 15 residues. CDR3 in amino acids: CASSVDQRATYEQYF. The CDR3 DNA reads TGTGCCAGCAGCGTAGATCAGCGGGCGACCTACGAGCAGTACTTC.

V is TRBV5-1 and J is TRBJ2-6; 8 nucleotides match TRBD1. The CDR3 totals 17 residues. The germline gives CDR1 SGHRS, CDR2 YFSETQ. J gave up 1 base and V 0 bases, and 3 bases lay outside the gene matches. CDR3 region: CASSLGTGGSGANVLTF. DNA for the CDR3: TGCGCCAGCAGCTTGGGTACAGGGGGATCTGGGGCCAACGTCCTGACTTTC.

This sequence joins TRBV14 and TRBJ2-7; possible D gene TRBD2, 6 bases. Trimming removed 3 bases at V and 3 bases at J, with 6 bases between. The CDR3 spans 12 residues. The V gene's germline CDR1 is SGHDN and CDR2 FVKESK. CDR3 loop: CASSQTSYEQYF. The CDR3 nucleotides are TGTGCCAGCAGCCAGACTAGCTACGAGCAGTACTTC.

The V and J genes are TRBV27 and TRBJ1-4, with D unresolved. The CDR3 covers 16 residues. CDR1 MNHEY and CDR2 SMNVEV come from the germline V gene (reference sequence). V gave up 5 bases and J gave up 2 bases, with 15 bases separating them. The CDR3: CASSVREPGTNEKLFF. The CDR3 DNA is TGTGCCAGCAGTGTAAGAGAACCGGGTACTAATGAAAAACTGTTTTTT.

This chain joins TRBV12-5 and TRBJ1-5; tentative D call: TRBD1 (6 bases). Germline V gives CDR1 LGHNT, CDR2 FRNRAP. The CDR3 is 15 amino acids. Trimming took off 0 bases at V and 3 bases at J, with 9 bases between the two ends. The chain's CDR3 is CASGLVQGDNQPQHF. The CDR3 DNA reads as TGTGCTAGTGGTTTGGTACAGGGTGACAATCAGCCCCAGCATTTT.

The J gene is TRBJ2-3, the V gene TRBV4-1; 8 bases fit TRBD2. With 0 bases clipped from V and 5 bases from J, the junction kept 7 bases outside the gene matches. Germline values: CDR1 MGHRA, CDR2 YSYEKL. The CDR3 runs 16 residues. CDR3 in DNA: TGCGCCAGCAGCCAAGATTTCGGGGGGGGCCTAGATACGCAGTATTTT. Translation gives CASSQDFGGGLDTQYF.

This chain uses TRBV7-2 with TRBJ2-4, with 8 positions matching TRBD1. The J segment lost 7 bases and the V segment lost 8 bases, leaving 4 bases of the junction unmatched. The CDR3 runs to 12 residues. CDR1 and CDR2 from the germline V gene are SGHTA and FQGNSA. The CDR3 coding sequence is TGTGCCAGCGGAAGACAGGGGAACATTCAGTACTTC. It is translated as CASGRQGNIQYF.

The chain employs TRBV28 and TRBJ2-1; a possible D gene is TRBD2 (6 bases). CDR3 length: 16 residues. The germline gives CDR1 MDHEN, CDR2 SYDVKM. V lost 4 bases, J lost 4 bases, and 17 bases lay in between. This CDR3 is CASSWRLVESYNEQFF. The CDR3, as DNA: TGTGCCAGCAGTTGGAGACTAGTCGAATCGTACAATGAGCAGTTCTTC.